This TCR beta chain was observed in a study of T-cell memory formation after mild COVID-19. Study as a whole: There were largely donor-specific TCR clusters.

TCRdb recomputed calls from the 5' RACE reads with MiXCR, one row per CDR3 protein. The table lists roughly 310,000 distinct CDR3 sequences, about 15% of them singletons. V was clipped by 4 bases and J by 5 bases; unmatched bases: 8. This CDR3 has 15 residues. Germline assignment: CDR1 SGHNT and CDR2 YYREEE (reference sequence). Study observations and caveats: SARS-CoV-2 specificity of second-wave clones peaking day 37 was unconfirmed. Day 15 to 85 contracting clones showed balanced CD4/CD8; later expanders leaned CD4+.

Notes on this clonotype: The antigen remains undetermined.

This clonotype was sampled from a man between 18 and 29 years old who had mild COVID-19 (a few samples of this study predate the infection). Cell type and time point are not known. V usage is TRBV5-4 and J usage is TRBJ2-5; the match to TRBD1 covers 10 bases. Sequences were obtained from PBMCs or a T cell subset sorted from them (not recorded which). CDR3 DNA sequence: TGTGCCAGCAGCCCTTGGACAGGGGGAAGGGAGACCCAGTACTTC. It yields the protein CASSPWTGGRETQYF.